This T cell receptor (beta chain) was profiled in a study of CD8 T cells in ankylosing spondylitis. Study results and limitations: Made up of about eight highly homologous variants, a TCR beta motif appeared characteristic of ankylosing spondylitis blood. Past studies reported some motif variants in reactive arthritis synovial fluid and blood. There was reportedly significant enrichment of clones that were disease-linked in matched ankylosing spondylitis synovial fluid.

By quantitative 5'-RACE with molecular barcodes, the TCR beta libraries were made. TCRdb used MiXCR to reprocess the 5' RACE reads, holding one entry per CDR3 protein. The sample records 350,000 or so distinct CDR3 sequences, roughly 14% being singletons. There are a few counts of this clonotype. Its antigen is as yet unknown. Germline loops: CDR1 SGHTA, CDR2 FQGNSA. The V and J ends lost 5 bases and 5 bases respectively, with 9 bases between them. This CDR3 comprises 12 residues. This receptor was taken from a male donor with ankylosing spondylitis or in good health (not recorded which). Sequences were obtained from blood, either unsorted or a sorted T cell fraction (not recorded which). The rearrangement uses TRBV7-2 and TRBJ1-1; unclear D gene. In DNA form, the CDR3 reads TGTGCCAGCAGCCGGGAGAGGACTGAAGCTTTCTTT. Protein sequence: CASSRERTEAFF.